This T cell receptor beta chain appears in the sequencing data of a study of cytomegalovirus exposure and HLA in healthy donors. PCR employed 60 Vbeta and 13 Jbeta primers. The method was immunoSEQ multiplex PCR; TCRdb's version includes in-frame clones alone and lacks a portion of them. In the table there are some 190,000 clones, more than 75% of which are singletons. About this clone itself: Antigen: not known.

Deletions cut 4 bases from V and 7 bases from J, with 17 bases between. In germline, CDR1 is SQVTM, CDR2 ANQGSEA. The CDR3 runs to 14 residues. Study-level results: It was reportedly the case that the classifier diagnosed cytomegalovirus status with high specificity and sensitivity.

The sample comprised PBMCs. The sequence was collected from a man aged 40-50 years in good health and CMV-seropositive. The genes are TRBV29-1 and TRBJ2-1; unclear D gene. CDR3 coding DNA: TGCAGCGTTGTGGTGAGGTCGGCGGATAATGAGCAGTTCTTC. Amino acid sequence: CSVVVRSADNEQFF.